The rows below give T cell receptor beta chains drawn from one sample of a study of T cell responses to AZD1222 COVID-19 vaccine. Only in-frame clones appear in the TCRdb table, and some are missing; sequencing was by immunoSEQ multiplex PCR. The table records 100,000 to 150,000 clones, about 90% of them present only once. The sequenced sample was peripheral blood, obtained on day 0 of MenACWY control vaccination. Receptors originate from an adult in good health. Both conserved end residues are part of each CDR3. D genes are given only for firm matches. A row's size may be missing; if present it is once, few, many or a size class.

>-|TRBV18|-|TRBJ1-1
CASSPVSSGTSSLYTEAFF
TGTGCCAGCTCACCAGTTAGTTCGGGGACCTCTTCCCTGTACACTGAAGCTTTCTTT
>-|TRBV7-9|-|TRBJ1-1
CASSLVAEAFF
TGTGCCAGCAGCTTAGTTGCTGAAGCTTTCTTT
>-|TRBV3-1/TRBV3-2|-|TRBJ1-2
CASSQDYGYTF
TGTGCCAGCAGCCAAGATTATGGCTACACCTTC
>-|TRBV5-6|-|TRBJ1-5
CASSFSGQPQHF
TGTGCCAGCAGCTTTTCGGGGCAGCCCCAGCATTTT
>-|TRBV4-2|TRBD2|TRBJ2-2
CASSPTSGTTGELFF
TGTGCCAGCAGCCCGACTAGCGGGACCACCGGGGAGCTGTTTTTT
>-|TRBV5-6|TRBD1|TRBJ1-5
CASSLWQGGSNQPQHF
TGTGCCAGCAGCTTGTGGCAGGGGGGGAGCAATCAGCCCCAGCATTTT
>-|TRBV3-1/TRBV3-2|-|TRBJ2-1
CASSINKGRLF
TGTGCCAGCAGCATCAACAAGGGCCGGCTCTTC
>-|TRBV3-1/TRBV3-2|TRBD1|TRBJ2-1
CASSPQGAVGNEQFF
TGTGCCAGCAGCCCACAGGGGGCGGTGGGCAATGAGCAGTTCTTC
>once|TRBV6-1|-|TRBJ2-2
CASSEAGEGGAGELFF
TGTGCCAGCAGTGAAGCGGGCGAGGGAGGCGCCGGGGAGCTGTTTTTT
>-|TRBV6-5|-|TRBJ1-6
CASRSGEPEISPLHF
TGTGCCAGCAGATCGGGGGAACCGGAGATCTCACCCCTCCACTTT
>once|TRBV3-1/TRBV3-2|TRBD1|TRBJ1-6
CASSHAGTAGGSPLHF
TGTGCCAGCAGCCATGCTGGGACAGCCGGAGGTTCACCCCTCCACTTT
>-|TRBV3-1/TRBV3-2|-|TRBJ1-2
CASSQGDYGYTF
TGTGCCAGCAGCCAAGGAGACTATGGCTACACCTTC
>-|TRBV5-6|-|TRBJ2-1
CASSSWGFTYNEQFF
TGTGCCAGCAGCTCTTGGGGGTTTACCTACAATGAGCAGTTCTTC
>-|TRBV5-6|TRBD2|TRBJ2-3
CASSSMTSYTDTQYF
TGTGCCAGCAGCTCGATGACTAGCTATACAGATACGCAGTATTTT
>-|TRBV18|TRBD1|TRBJ1-5
CASSFTGGSQPQHF
TGTGCCAGCTCATTTACAGGGGGAAGTCAGCCCCAGCATTTT
>-|TRBV28|TRBD1|TRBJ1-1
CASSLRQGNLGTEAFF
TGTGCCAGCAGCCTCCGACAGGGTAACTTGGGCACTGAAGCTTTCTTT
>-|TRBV28|TRBD2|TRBJ2-1
CASSFTGLGSYNEQFF
TGTGCCAGCAGTTTCACGGGACTAGGCTCCTACAATGAGCAGTTCTTC
>-|TRBV11-2|TRBD2|TRBJ2-3
CASSATSGRVYTQYF
TGTGCCAGCAGCGCGACTAGCGGGAGGGTTTATACGCAGTATTTT
>-|TRBV5-6|TRBD2|TRBJ2-1
CASSLTSGGAVNEQFF
TGTGCCAGCAGCTTGACTAGCGGGGGGGCGGTGAATGAGCAGTTCTTC
>-|TRBV6-5|TRBD2|TRBJ2-2
CASSSEREENTGELFF
TGTGCCAGCAGTTCCGAGCGGGAAGAGAACACCGGGGAGCTGTTTTTT
>few|TRBV12-3/TRBV12-4|-|TRBJ2-5
CASSTGTQETQYF
TGTGCCAGCAGTACCGGGACCCAAGAGACCCAGTACTTC